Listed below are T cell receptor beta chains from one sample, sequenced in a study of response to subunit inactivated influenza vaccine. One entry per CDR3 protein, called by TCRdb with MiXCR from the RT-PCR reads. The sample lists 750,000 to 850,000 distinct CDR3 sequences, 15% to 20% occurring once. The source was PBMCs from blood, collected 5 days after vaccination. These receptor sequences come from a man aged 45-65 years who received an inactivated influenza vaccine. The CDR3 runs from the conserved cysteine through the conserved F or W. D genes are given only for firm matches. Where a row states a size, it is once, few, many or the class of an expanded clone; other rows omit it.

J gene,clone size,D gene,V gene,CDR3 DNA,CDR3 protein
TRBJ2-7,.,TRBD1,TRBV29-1,TGCAGCGTTGGAACCGGGACAGGGTACGAGCAGTACTTC,CSVGTGTGYEQYF
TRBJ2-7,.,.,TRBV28,TGTGCCAGCAAGGGTGGAGCGGGCCTACCCTACGAGCAGTACTTC,CASKGGAGLPYEQYF
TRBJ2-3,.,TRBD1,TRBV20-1,TGCAGTGCTAGAGAGTGGACAGGGTCTGGTGATACGCAGTATTTT,CSAREWTGSGDTQYF
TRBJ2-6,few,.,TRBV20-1,TGCAGTGCTCCCGACTCTGGGGCCAACGTCCTGACTTTC,CSAPDSGANVLTF
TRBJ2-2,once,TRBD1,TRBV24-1,TGTGCCACCAGTGGGACAGGGAGCACCGGGGAGCTGTTTTTT,CATSGTGSTGELFF
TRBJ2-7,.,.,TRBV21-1,TGTGCCAGCAGCAAGGCCCCGCGGTGCTACGAGCAGTACTTC,CASSKAPRCYEQYF
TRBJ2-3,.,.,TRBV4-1,TGCGCCAGCAGCCAAGTCCGGGGGTTCACAGATACGCAGTATTTT,CASSQVRGFTDTQYF
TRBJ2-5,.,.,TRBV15,TGTGCCACCAGCAGATCGACAGCCCAAGAGACCCAGTACTTC,CATSRSTAQETQYF
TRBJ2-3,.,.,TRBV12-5,TGTGCTAGTGGTTTGGGACCGGGCCTGACAGATACGCAGTATTTT,CASGLGPGLTDTQYF
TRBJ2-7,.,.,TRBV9,TGTGCCAGCAGCGTCTCCGGGGTCCCCTCCTACGAGCAGTACTTC,CASSVSGVPSYEQYF
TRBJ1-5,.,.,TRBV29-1,TGCAGCGTTGGAAATCAGCCCCAGCATTTT,CSVGNQPQHF
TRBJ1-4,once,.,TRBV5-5,TGTGCCAGCAGCTTGGACGGATATAATGAAAAACTGTTTTTT,CASSLDGYNEKLFF
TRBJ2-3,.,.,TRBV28,TGTGCCAGCAGTTGGGCAGCCAGCGATACGCAGTATTTT,CASSWAASDTQYF
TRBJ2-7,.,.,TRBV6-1,TGTGCCAGCAGTGAAACCGCCGGGACAATGGGCTCCTACGAGCAGTACTTC,CASSETAGTMGSYEQYF
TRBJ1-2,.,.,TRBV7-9,TGTGCCAGCAGCTTAGCTGGCCCAGGGGATGGCTACACCTTC,CASSLAGPGDGYTF
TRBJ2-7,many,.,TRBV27,TGTGCCAGCAGAAAACCGAGATTAAGCTCCTACGAGCAGTACTTC,CASRKPRLSSYEQYF
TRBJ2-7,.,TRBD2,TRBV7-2,TGTGCCAGCAGCTTATTTCTAGCGGGTATCTACGAGCAGTACTTC,CASSLFLAGIYEQYF
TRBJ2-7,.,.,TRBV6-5,TGTGCCAGCAGTTACTCGGACCAGGGCCCTTACGAGCAGTACTTC,CASSYSDQGPYEQYF
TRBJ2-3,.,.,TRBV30,TGTGCCTGGAGTGTCGGTAGCGGATCTAGCACAGATACGCAGTATTTT,CAWSVGSGSSTDTQYF
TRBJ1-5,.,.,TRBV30,TGTGCCTGGAGTGTAACGGACATCAATAGCAATCAGCCCCAGCATTTT,CAWSVTDINSNQPQHF
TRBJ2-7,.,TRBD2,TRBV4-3,TGCGCCAGCAGCCAAGATATGGCACTAGCGGGGAGAAACTACGAGCAGTACTTC,CASSQDMALAGRNYEQYF
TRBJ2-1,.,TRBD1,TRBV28,TGTGCCAGCAGTCCCGGGACAGGGGCGCGAGGGGAGCAGTTCTTC,CASSPGTGARGEQFF
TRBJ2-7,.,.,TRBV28,TGTGCCGCTGGGAGGTACGAGCAGTACTTC,CAAGRYEQYF
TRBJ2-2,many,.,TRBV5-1,TGCGCCAGCAGCTTCGGGACACTTAACACCGGGGAGCTGTTTTTT,CASSFGTLNTGELFF
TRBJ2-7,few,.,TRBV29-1,TGCAGCGTTGGAAAGGACACCAGCTCCTACGAGCAGTACTTC,CSVGKDTSSYEQYF
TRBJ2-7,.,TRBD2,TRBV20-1,TGCAGTGGGAGGTTAGCGGGAGTATTTGGCGAGCAGTACTTC,CSGRLAGVFGEQYF
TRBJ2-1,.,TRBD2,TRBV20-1,TGCAGTGCTAGAGATCCGGCTAGCGGGAGGGCCCGGGAGCAGTTCTTC,CSARDPASGRAREQFF
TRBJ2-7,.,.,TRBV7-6,TGTGCCAGCAGCTTAGAGTACAGCTACGAGCAGTACTTC,CASSLEYSYEQYF
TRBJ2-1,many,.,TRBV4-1,TGCGCCAGCAGCCAGTTGAGCCTTAGCTCCTACAATGAGCAGTTCTTC,CASSQLSLSSYNEQFF
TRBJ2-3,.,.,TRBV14,TGTGCAAACATGCAAAATCTTGGGGGAGATACGCAGTATTTT,CANMQNLGGDTQYF
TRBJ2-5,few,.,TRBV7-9,TGTGCCAGCAGCTTAGCCTGGCAGAAAGAGCCCCAGTACTTC,CASSLAWQKEPQYF
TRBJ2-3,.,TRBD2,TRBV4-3,TGCGCCAGCAGCCAAAACGGGCCGGGACTATCGTTACCAGATACGCAGTATTTT,CASSQNGPGLSLPDTQYF
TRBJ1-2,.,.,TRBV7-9,TGTGCCAGCAGCTTAGGGGCTGTTAGGGTGCATGGCTACACCTTC,CASSLGAVRVHGYTF
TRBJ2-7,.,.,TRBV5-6,TGTGCCAGCAGCTTAGGGTTCAGGGGTTCTGGCGAGCAGTACTTC,CASSLGFRGSGEQYF
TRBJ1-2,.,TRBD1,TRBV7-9,TGTGCCAGCAGCCAGGGACAGGCGTTTGGCTACACCTTC,CASSQGQAFGYTF
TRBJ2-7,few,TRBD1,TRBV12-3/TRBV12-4,TGTGCCAGCAAACCGACAGGGGTCTACGAGCAGTACTTC,CASKPTGVYEQYF
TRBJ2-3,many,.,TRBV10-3,TGTGCCATCAGTGAGCGGGGGGATACGCAGTATTTT,CAISERGDTQYF
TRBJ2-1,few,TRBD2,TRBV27,TGTGCCAGCAGTTTTGGACTAGGGGTCCACAATGAGCAGTTCTTC,CASSFGLGVHNEQFF
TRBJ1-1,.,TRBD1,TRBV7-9,TGTGCCAGCAGCTTAGCAGACAGGGGATGGACTGAAGCTTTCTTT,CASSLADRGWTEAFF
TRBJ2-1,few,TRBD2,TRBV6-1,TGTGCCAGCAGGACGACTAGCGGGGGTGCCCTACCTGAGCAGTTCTTC,CASRTTSGGALPEQFF
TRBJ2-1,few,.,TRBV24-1,TGTGCCACCAGTGATTTGGCCCATACTGAGCAGTTCTTC,CATSDLAHTEQFF
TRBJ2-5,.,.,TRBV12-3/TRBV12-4,TGTGCCAGCAGTTTAGTCGGTCGACTTCCCCCAGAGACCCAGTACTTC,CASSLVGRLPPETQYF
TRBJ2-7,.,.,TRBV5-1,TGCGCCAGCAGCTTGGACGGGGCGGCAACCTACGAGCAGTACTTC,CASSLDGAATYEQYF
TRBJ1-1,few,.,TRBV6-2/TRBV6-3,TGTGCCAGCAGTTACTCGGGGGACTGGACTGAAGCTTTCTTT,CASSYSGDWTEAFF
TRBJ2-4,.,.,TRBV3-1,TGTGCCAGCAGCCAAGGGCAGGCCACGAGGGGAGACATTCAGTACTTC,CASSQGQATRGDIQYF
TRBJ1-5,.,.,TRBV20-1,TGCAGTGCTAGATCGTCCTTTAGCAATCAGCCCCAGCATTTT,CSARSSFSNQPQHF
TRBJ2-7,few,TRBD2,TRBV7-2,TGTGCCAGCAGCTTAGTACTAGCGGGAGGTTACGAGCAGTACTTC,CASSLVLAGGYEQYF
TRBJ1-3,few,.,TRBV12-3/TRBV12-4,TGTGCCAGCAGTCCACTGGGACGGAGCTCTGGAAACACCATATATTTT,CASSPLGRSSGNTIYF
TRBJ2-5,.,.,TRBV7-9,TGTGCCAGCAGCTTATTCGGAGAACAAGAGACCCAGTACTTC,CASSLFGEQETQYF
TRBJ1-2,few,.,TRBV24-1,TGTGCCACCAGTGCGTCGGGGTCGGGTGGCTACACCTTC,CATSASGSGGYTF
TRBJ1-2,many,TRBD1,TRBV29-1,TGCAGCGTTGCACCAGGGGGGGACTATGGCTACACCTTC,CSVAPGGDYGYTF
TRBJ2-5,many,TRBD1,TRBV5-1,TGCGCCAGCAGTGGGGGTCGGGACAGGTTTGTCCATGGGACCCAGTACTTC,CASSGGRDRFVHGTQYF
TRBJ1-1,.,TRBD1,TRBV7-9,TGTGCCAGCAGCTTAGCCGGAAGGGGGCTGGGGAACACTGAAGCTTTCTTT,CASSLAGRGLGNTEAFF
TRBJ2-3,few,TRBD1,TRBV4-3,TGCGCCAGCAGCCACCTTGACAGGGCAGATACGCAGTATTTT,CASSHLDRADTQYF